The sequence of this TCR beta chain was determined in a study of T-cell memory formation after mild COVID-19. Notes on the study in general: Memory cells collected pre-infection included some clones that later responded, suggesting cross-reactive memory joined.

The CDR3 is 13 amino acids. CDR1 SGHNT and CDR2 YENEEA come from the germline V gene. V was clipped by 2 bases and J by 3 bases, with 8 bases between them. MiXCR was run by TCRdb on the 5' RACE reads, yielding one entry per CDR3 protein. Of 250,000 to 350,000 distinct CDR3 sequences in the sample, 19% are singletons; the top ten hold roughly 20%. Turning to this clonotype: Its antigen remains unidentified.

Input material: PBMCs or a T cell subset sorted from them (not recorded which). The origin of this receptor is a man aged 18 to 30 who had mild COVID-19 (a few samples of this study predate the infection). Cell type and time point are not known. The gene calls are TRBV11-3 and TRBJ2-7; D gene uncertain. The CDR3 nucleotides are TGTGCCAGCAGCTTATCGAATGGCTACGAGCAGTACTTC. Translating it yields CASSLSNGYEQYF.